The 21 T cell receptor beta chains below were found in one sample sequenced in a study of post-analysis software for immune sequencing data. Study results and limitations: There were about 5 TRBV segments more frequent in patients than controls, and TRBV5-6, TRBV5-1 and TRBV20-1 were among them.

Unique molecular identifiers had been added to the TCR beta cDNA libraries. TCRdb ran MiXCR on the PCR reads and lists one entry per CDR3 protein. This repertoire shows a few hundred thousand distinct CDR3 sequences, approximately 38% found once; its top ten account for roughly 13%. These receptors have no identified antigens. Sequenced sample: blood. These receptors originate from a girl aged 5 to 17 with multiple sclerosis.

With respect to this clonotype: Germline and junction disagree at one end, which may indicate a read error. The chain links TRBV5-1 to TRBJ2-2, with D maybe TRBD2 (5 bases). This CDR3 has 15 residues. Germline CDR1 reads SGHRS; CDR2 reads YFSETQ. The CDR3 region has the DNA TGCGCCAGCAGCCCCGATGGGTCGTCCACCGGGGAGCGGTTTTTT. Amino acids: CASSPDGSSTGERFF.

The chain links TRBV9 to TRBJ2-1; D tentatively reads TRBD1 or TRBD2 (6 bases each). The CDR3 is made up of 12 amino acids. The V end was cut by 0 bases, the J end by 15 bases, with 13 bases between. Germline V CDR1 and CDR2: SGDLS, YYNGEE. The chain's CDR3 is CASSVEGGSVFF. The CDR3 DNA sequence: TGTGCCAGCAGCGTAGAGGGGGGCTCTGTGTTCTTC.

This clonotype was observed at least ten times. This chain connects TRBV28 to TRBJ2-3; 9 nucleotides line up with TRBD2. The germline V gene has CDR1 MDHEN and CDR2 SYDVKM. J gave up 2 bases and V 2 bases, and 5 bases lay outside the gene matches. This CDR3 is 16 amino acids long. Written as DNA, the CDR3 is TGTGCCAGCAGTTTAATGGCGGGGGGGACCACAGATACGCAGTATTTT. This encodes CASSLMAGGTTDTQYF.

The rearrangement links TRBV29-1 to TRBJ2-1, with 10 bases identical to TRBD1. Germline values: CDR1 SQVTM, CDR2 ANQGSEA. The CDR3 runs 14 residues. J gave up 5 bases and V 7 bases, and 8 bases lay outside the gene matches. This CDR3 is CSATGDRGNNEQFF. The CDR3, as DNA: TGCAGCGCGACTGGGGACAGGGGCAACAATGAGCAGTTCTTC.

The chain joins TRBV5-1 to TRBJ2-5, with 10 bases aligning to TRBD2. Germline values: CDR1 SGHRS, CDR2 YFSETQ. V gave up 3 bases and J gave up 3 bases; unmatched junction bases: 5. The CDR3 spans 15 residues. This CDR3 reads CASSSASGGEETQYF. DNA for the CDR3: TGCGCCAGCAGCTCGGCTAGCGGGGGAGAAGAGACCCAGTACTTC.

This clonotype appeared a few times. The genes are TRBV6-6 and TRBJ2-2; no firm D call. Trimming took 4 bases from V and 4 from J, leaving 13 bases between them. Germline V gene data show CDR1 as MNHNY and CDR2 as SVGAGI (reference sequence). This CDR3 has 15 residues. The CDR3 nucleotides are TGTGCCAGCAGTTCGCTAGATCTGGGCACCGGGGAGCTGTTTTTT. Translated: CASSSLDLGTGELFF.

This clonotype was detected a few times. This sequence joins TRBV20-1 and TRBJ2-7, with D possibly matching TRBD2 (5 bases). The CDR3 contains 12 residues. Germline loops: CDR1 DFQATT, CDR2 SNEGSKA (reference sequence). Between the trimmed V and J ends, which lost 7 bases and 3 bases, there was a span of 13 bases. Written as DNA, the CDR3 is TGCAGTGGGACTTTAATCTTCTACGAGCAGTACTTC. It yields the protein CSGTLIFYEQYF.

In the case of this clonotype: One base away lies a much larger clone, so this may be a sequencing read error. This chain connects TRBV5-1 to TRBJ1-1, with D tentatively TRBD1 (6 bases). Trimming took 3 bases from V and 4 from J, leaving 13 bases between them. The CDR3 runs 14 residues. Looked up from germline, CDR1 is SGHRS and CDR2 is YFSETQ. CDR3 residues: CASSWVSGVTEAFF. The DNA for the CDR3 is TGCGCCAGCAGCTGGGTGTCAGGGGTCACTGAAGCTTTCTTT.

The J gene is TRBJ2-5, the V gene TRBV3-1; D gene ambiguous. This CDR3 spans 16 amino acids. V was pared by 0 bases and J by 6 bases, with 17 bases between. Germline V lookup: CDR1 LGHDT, CDR2 YNNKEL (reference sequence). CDR3 sequence reads: CASSQDYGIAPQTQYF. The CDR3 DNA reads as TGTGCCAGCAGCCAAGATTATGGAATAGCCCCCCAGACCCAGTACTTC.

V and J are TRBV7-9 and TRBJ1-2; maybe TRBD1 (5 bases). V was clipped by 2 bases and J by 2 bases, with 12 bases between them. The CDR3 runs 15 residues. The V gene's germline CDR1 is SEHNR and CDR2 FQNEAQ (reference sequence). The CDR3 reads CASSLNLGQNYGYTF. The CDR3 DNA reads as TGTGCCAGCAGCTTAAATTTGGGGCAGAACTATGGCTACACCTTC.

The rearrangement uses TRBV2 and TRBJ2-5; 7 bases agree with TRBD2. With V trimmed by 2 bases and J by 1 base, 1 base remained unmatched. The CDR3 is made up of 14 amino acids. From germline, CDR1 is SNHLY and CDR2 FYNNEI. Here the CDR3 DNA reads TGTGCCAGCAGTGAACGGACTAGCCAAGAGACCCAGTACTTC. As protein: CASSERTSQETQYF. Combining the CDR3 with reference TRBV2 and TRBJ2-5 gives the whole variable domain EPEVTQTPSHQVTQMGQEVILRCVPISNHLYFYWYRQILGQKVEFLVSFYNNEISEKSEIFDDQFSVERPDGSNFTLKIRSTKLEDSAMYFCASSERTSQETQYFGPGTRLLVL.

This clonotype was counted between two and nine times. The CDR3 nucleotides are TGTGCCAGCAGGAGTTCGGGACAGACTAATTCACCCCTCCACTTT. Translation gives CASRSSGQTNSPLHF. This chain joins TRBV12-3 or TRBV12-4 and TRBJ1-6, with 7 nucleotides matching TRBD1. This CDR3 has 15 residues. With V trimmed by 6 bases and J by 6 bases, 8 bases remained unmatched.

This chain uses TRBV20-1 with TRBJ2-1, with D possibly being TRBD2 (7 bases). The V end lost 3 bases, the J end lost 0 bases, and 15 bases lay between the germline ends. This CDR3 has 16 residues. Germline V gene lookup returns CDR1 DFQATT and CDR2 SNEGSKA (reference sequence). The CDR3 loop reads CSASDPGGSSYNEQFF. The DNA of the CDR3 is TGCAGTGCTAGTGACCCGGGGGGCTCCTCCTACAATGAGCAGTTCTTC.

This clonotype has only a few counts. The rearrangement joins TRBV29-1 to TRBJ2-3, with a weak D call TRBD2 (5 bases). In germline, CDR1 is SQVTM, CDR2 ANQGSEA. The CDR3 is 15 residues long. V was shortened by 6 bases and J by 5 bases, with 21 bases between the two germline ends. CDR3: CSVSGYPLGGDTQYF. CDR3 nucleotides: TGCAGCGTAAGCGGTTACCCCCTGGGTGGAGATACGCAGTATTTT.

The chain carries TRBV7-2 and TRBJ1-5; 7 nucleotides line up with TRBD1. The CDR3 runs to 16 residues. The V and J ends lost 5 bases and 4 bases, in that order; junction bases with no gene match: 11. Germline values: CDR1 SGHTA, CDR2 FQGNSA. CDR3 residues: CASSAGQATGNQPQHF. The CDR3 DNA sequence: TGTGCCAGCAGCGCCGGACAGGCGACCGGAAATCAGCCCCAGCATTTT.

This clonotype appeared a few times. V is TRBV20-1 and J is TRBJ1-4; D is unresolved. Germline V lookup: CDR1 DFQATT, CDR2 SNEGSKA (reference sequence). This CDR3 region has 14 residues. V lost 1 base and J 6 bases, leaving 12 bases between the germline ends. The CDR3, as DNA: TGCAGTGCTAGAGGGGCAACGGCGGATGAAAAACTGTTTTTT. The encoded protein is CSARGATADEKLFF.

This clonotype was seen more than once but under ten times. The gene calls are TRBV11-2 and TRBJ2-7, with D possibly TRBD2 on 7 matching bases. The CDR3 has 14 residues. Germline values: CDR1 SGHAT, CDR2 FQNNGV. V shed 5 bases and J shed 2 bases, with 13 bases lying between them. In DNA, the CDR3 is TGTGCCAGCAGCCTTCGGGGGGCGACCTACGAGCAGTACTTC. It encodes CASSLRGATYEQYF.

This clonotype has ten or more counts. This sequence joins TRBV3-1 and TRBJ2-1; D is undetermined. Germline CDR1 is LGHDT and CDR2 is YNNKEL (reference sequence). The V gene lost 1 base and the J gene lost 8 bases, with 15 bases spanning the gap. This CDR3 comprises 15 residues. The CDR3 loop reads CASSQVLDLNDEQFF. The CDR3 bases are TGTGCCAGCAGCCAAGTGCTAGACCTTAACGATGAGCAGTTCTTC.

This clonotype was seen only a few times. The V gene is TRBV7-9, the J gene TRBJ2-5; D is unclear. There are 12 residues in the CDR3. V lost 5 bases and J lost 5, with 9 bases in between. In germline, CDR1 is SEHNR, CDR2 FQNEAQ (reference sequence). In DNA, the CDR3 is TGTGCCAGCAGCCGTTCCGGGGAGACCCAGTACTTC. Translation gives CASSRSGETQYF.

This chain joins TRBV9 and TRBJ1-3, with D hard to call. This CDR3 spans 12 amino acids. Trimming left V 3 bases short and J 3 bases short, with 4 bases between. Germline values: CDR1 SGDLS, CDR2 YYNGEE. The CDR3, as DNA: TGTGCCAGCAGCGCCAGTGGAAACACCATATATTTT. This encodes CASSASGNTIYF.

J is TRBJ1-4 and V is TRBV20-1; no firm D call. Germline CDR1 DFQATT, CDR2 SNEGSKA (reference sequence). The CDR3 contains 11 residues. Trimming removed 7 bases from V and 5 bases from J, with 8 bases in between. The CDR3 region is CSGQTNEKLFF. Here the CDR3 DNA reads TGCAGTGGTCAGACGAATGAAAAACTGTTTTTT.